This TCR beta chain was identified in a study of cytomegalovirus exposure and HLA in healthy donors. Study-wide points: It emerged from a later analysis that several of the most significant clusters appeared to be linked to common viral pathogens.

V shed 6 bases, J shed 3 bases, and the junction held 8 bases outside the gene matches. The CDR3 has 15 amino acids. Germline V gene sequence: CDR1 WNHNN, CDR2 SYGVQD (reference sequence). The PCR had 60 Vbeta and 13 Jbeta primers. Some clones are missing from TCRdb's copy, which holds only in-frame ones; the method was immunoSEQ multiplex PCR. The table lists around 90,000 clones, 55% to 70% of them singletons. To note about this clone: Its cognate antigen is unknown.

The specimen was PBMCs. The clonotype comes from a woman in her 50s in good health and CMV-seropositive. This chain connects TRBV10-1 to TRBJ1-1, with 9 nucleotides matching TRBD1. In DNA, the CDR3 is TGCGCCAGCAGCGCCTCGACAGGGGGGGACACTGAAGCTTTCTTT. Its translation: CASSASTGGDTEAFF.